One sample yielded the 6 T cell receptor beta chains listed below, sequenced in a study of T cell repertoires in cytomegalovirus infection. These receptors have no known antigen. TCRdb re-derived calls from the reads in MiXCR, one entry per CDR3 protein. The sample lists about 89,000 distinct CDR3 sequences; 25% to 35% were seen once. The sequenced sample was CD8+ T cells from cultured PBMCs, obtained from culture after CMV antigen stimulation. Receptors were obtained from a human donor in good health (CMV status not recorded). Some clones in this sample may be carry-over from other donors' samples.

J is TRBJ1-5 and V is TRBV7-9; tentatively, D is TRBD1 (6 bases). The CDR3 length is 15 residues. Germline V lookup: CDR1 SEHNR, CDR2 FQNEAQ (reference sequence). Trimming cost V 5 bases and J 5 bases, with 16 bases left between them. CDR3 DNA sequence: TGTGCCAGCAGCCCCTCGGGAGGGGGGTATCAGCCCCAGCATTTT. This translates into CASSPSGGGYQPQHF.

V usage is TRBV7-8 and J usage is TRBJ1-2; 7 bases are shared with TRBD1. Per the germline V gene, CDR1 is SGHVS and CDR2 is FQNEAQ. CDR3 length equals 14 residues. The CDR3 protein is CSISLGDRDYGYTF. In nucleotides, the CDR3 is TGTTCCATCAGCTTGGGGGACAGAGACTATGGCTACACCTTC.

The chain joins TRBV9 to TRBJ2-3; the D is unclear. Germline CDR1 SGDLS, CDR2 YYNGEE. The CDR3 is 10 amino acids. V was cut by 3 bases and J by 6 bases, with 2 bases left in between. CDR3 sequence (DNA): TGTGCCAGCAGCGGGGATACGCAGTATTTT. This sequence encodes CASSGDTQYF.

This clonotype was recorded a few times. The chain links TRBV15 to TRBJ2-3; D unresolved. The V gene lost 1 base and the J gene lost 2 bases, with 7 bases spanning the gap. CDR1 is LNHNV and CDR2 is YYDKDF in the germline V gene (reference sequence). The CDR3 consists of 14 residues. The DNA for the CDR3 is TGTGCCACCAGCAGAGGGCTAACCACAGATACGCAGTATTTT. It translates to CATSRGLTTDTQYF.

For this clonotype: This sequence may be a read error, since a much larger clone differs from it by one base. The genes are TRBV7-4 and TRBJ2-5; D is possibly TRBD1 or TRBD2 (6 bases each). The CDR3 runs 16 residues. Germline CDR1 SGHVT, CDR2 SQSDAQ. V lost 1 base to trimming and J lost 5 bases, with 17 bases between them. The CDR3 sequence: CASSLVTVEGGETQYF. For the CDR3, the DNA is TGTGCCAGCAGCTTAGTTACCGTAGAAGGGGGGGAGACCCAGTACTTC.

The chain has TRBV2 and TRBJ1-6; 7 nucleotides line up with TRBD1. Germline V gene lookup returns CDR1 SNHLY and CDR2 FYNNEI. The ends lost 1 base at V and 7 bases at J; junction bases unmatched: 10. The CDR3 extends over 17 amino acids. Here the CDR3 reads CASSEEGAGTRNSPLHF. CDR3 DNA: TGTGCCAGCAGTGAAGAGGGGGCAGGTACGCGCAATTCACCCCTCCACTTT.